What follows describes a single T cell receptor beta chain. The CDR3 has 14 amino acids. Germline CDR1 and CDR2: SGHTA and FQGTGA. Trimming removed 5 bases at V and 3 bases at J, with 12 bases between. This entry is derived from a study of technical replicates of blood from several donors. Assay used: immunoSEQ multiplex PCR; TCRdb lists only in-frame clones, some missing. The sample yields under 65,000 clones, about 96% seen once. The chain has TRBV7-3 and TRBJ2-3; D remains ambiguous. This TCR was recovered from a human donor in good health. Sequencing was done on a sample of T cells isolated from PBMCs. The CDR3 region is CASSIDIGTDTQYF. The CDR3, as DNA: TGTGCCAGCAGCATCGACATAGGTACAGATACGCAGTATTTT.